This T cell receptor beta chain was recorded in a study of blood T cell repertoires in COVID-19. Study-wide background: Samples taken during acute and convalescent COVID-19 were collected in the United States, Italy and Spain. T cells, B-cell-depleted T cells, or PBMCs supplied cDNA or gDNA.

Methods used by the authors: Amplifying reference gene primers gave estimates of nucleated cell counts. Sequenced by immunoSEQ multiplex PCR; TCRdb stores in-frame clones only, minus some. The D gene and trimming were derived from the DNA, and the V and J assignments and clone size from that table. The sample lists 70,000 or so clones, around 90% occurring once. The CDR3 consists of 15 residues. V lost 3 bases and J lost 5, with 13 bases in between. The germline V gene encodes CDR1 MNHEY and CDR2 SMNVEV (reference sequence). The sequence derives from a woman at least 80 years old with active COVID-19. This chain joins TRBV27 and TRBJ1-4; D may be TRBD1 (6 bases). The sample consisted of peripheral blood. The CDR3: CASSFRGHENEKLFF. DNA for the CDR3: TGTGCCAGCAGTTTTAGGGGACATGAAAATGAAAAACTGTTTTTT.